The rows below give T cell receptor beta chains drawn from one sample of a study of cytomegalovirus exposure and HLA in healthy donors. Sequenced by immunoSEQ multiplex PCR; TCRdb stores in-frame clones only, minus some. The data show 130,000 or so clones, about 75% seen once. Specimen: PBMCs. These receptors all come from a man aged 40-49 years in good health and CMV-seronegative. The CDR3 runs from the conserved cysteine through the conserved F or W. D genes are given only for firm matches. Clone size is not always given. Where it is, it says once, few, many or a class for expanded clones.

>-|TRBJ1-4|-|TRBV2
TGTGCCAGCAGTGAACAGGCAGGGAGGGAGGAAAAACTGTTTTTT
CASSEQAGREEKLFF
>TRBD2|TRBJ2-1|-|TRBV6-4
TGTGCCAGCAGTGACGTGGGCGGGGGGGGTGAGCAGTTCTTC
CASSDVGGGGEQFF
>-|TRBJ1-1|-|TRBV11-2
TGTGCCAGCAGCCCCGGCACTGAAGCTTTCTTT
CASSPGTEAFF
>-|TRBJ1-2|few|TRBV5-6
TGTGCCAGCAGCTACTGGGGCAGGGCCGATGGCTACACCTTC
CASSYWGRADGYTF
>TRBD1|TRBJ2-5|few|TRBV10-3
TGTGCCATCAGTGATAGGGGGCCGGCCCAAGAGACCCAGTACTTC
CAISDRGPAQETQYF
>TRBD2|TRBJ2-3|-|TRBV5-1
TGCGCCAGCAGCAGGACTAGCGGGGGCACAGATACGCAGTATTTT
CASSRTSGGTDTQYF
>-|TRBJ1-2|-|TRBV29-1
TGCAGCGTGCTAGAAGCGGGGGAGGAGTATGGCTACACCTTC
CSVLEAGEEYGYTF
>-|TRBJ2-3|-|TRBV4-1
TGCGCCAGCAGCCAACTTCTAGTGCTCACAGATACGCAGTATTTT
CASSQLLVLTDTQYF
>TRBD1|TRBJ2-7|-|TRBV4-1
TGCGCCAGCAGCCATGGACAGGGAGCCTACGAGCAGTACTTC
CASSHGQGAYEQYF
>-|TRBJ1-3|few|TRBV6-5
TGTGCCACCAGTGGGCCGGGAAACACCATATATTTT
CATSGPGNTIYF
>TRBD1|TRBJ1-2|-|TRBV5-1
TGCGCCAGCAGCTTCCAGGGGGCGGACGGCTACACCTTC
CASSFQGADGYTF
>TRBD1|TRBJ1-2|-|TRBV19
TGTGCCAGTAAACCTTTTGAGGGGGCATACTATGGCTACACCTTC
CASKPFEGAYYGYTF
>-|TRBJ2-1|-|TRBV4-1
TGCGCCAGCAGCCAACGCCTAGTCTATGAGCAGTTCTTC
CASSQRLVYEQFF
>TRBD1|TRBJ1-1|-|TRBV18
TGTGCCAGCTCATCGCTACGGAATGACAGGGCAAACACTGAAGCTTTCTTT
CASSSLRNDRANTEAFF
>-|TRBJ1-2|once|TRBV11-2
TGTGCCAGCAGCCCAAGGGTAGGGGCCAACTATGGCTACACCTTC
CASSPRVGANYGYTF
>-|TRBJ2-3|-|TRBV10-3
TGTGCCATCAGTGATCCGCGTTCCACAGATACGCAGTATTTT
CAISDPRSTDTQYF
>-|TRBJ1-4|-|TRBV27
TGTGCCAGCAGTTTGGGTGGTTTCGGGGAAAAACTGTTTTTT
CASSLGGFGEKLFF
>TRBD2|TRBJ2-3|once|TRBV9
TGTGCCAGCAGCGCGACTAGCGGGAGCACAGATACGCAGTATTTT
CASSATSGSTDTQYF
>-|TRBJ1-1|-|TRBV27
TGTGCCAGCAGTTTATTCGTGAAGGGGAAGGACACTGAAGCTTTCTTT
CASSLFVKGKDTEAFF
>TRBD1|TRBJ2-5|few|TRBV14
TGTGCCAGCAGCCAACCCACAGCGTGGGACAGCCAAGAGACCCAGTACTTC
CASSQPTAWDSQETQYF
>-|TRBJ1-1|once|TRBV5-1
TGCGCCAGCAGCTTGTTGGGGCATCGGAACACTGAAGCTTTCTTT
CASSLLGHRNTEAFF
>-|TRBJ1-4|-|TRBV5-5
TGTGCCAGCAGCTTGGAGCCCCGGAAGAGATCGAGGGAAAAACTGTTTTTT
CASSLEPRKRSREKLFF
>TRBD2|TRBJ2-7|-|TRBV27
TGTGCCAGCAGTCCGGGGGGCTCCTACGAGCAGTACTTC
CASSPGGSYEQYF
>TRBD1|TRBJ2-2|-|TRBV15
TGTGCCACCAGCACTCAGATGACAGGGGCCAGGAACACCGGGGAGCTGTTTTTT
CATSTQMTGARNTGELFF
>-|TRBJ1-4|few|TRBV6-5
TGTGCCAGCAGTTACTACGGTGCAACTAATGAAAAACTGTTTTTT
CASSYYGATNEKLFF
>-|TRBJ1-2|-|TRBV18
TGTGCCAGCTCACCCCCAACAGGCCCCTATGGCTACACCTTC
CASSPPTGPYGYTF
>TRBD2|TRBJ2-3|-|TRBV11-1
TGTGCCAGCAGCTTAAGCGGGGGGATCAGCACAGATACGCAGTATTTT
CASSLSGGISTDTQYF
>TRBD2|TRBJ2-1|-|TRBV11-2
TGTGCCAGCCGATCCGTAGCGGGGGGATTAGCCAATGAGCAGTTCTTC
CASRSVAGGLANEQFF
>-|TRBJ2-2|-|TRBV13
TGTGCCAGCAGCTTAGGGGCAGAAAACACCGGGGAGCTGTTTTTT
CASSLGAENTGELFF
>-|TRBJ2-7|-|TRBV5-1
TGCGCCAGCAGCCCCGGGGGACGAAGCTCCTACGAGCAGTACTTC
CASSPGGRSSYEQYF
>TRBD1|TRBJ1-5|once|TRBV15
TGTGCCACCAGCAGCACGGACAGGGGCAACAATCAGCCCCAGCATTTT
CATSSTDRGNNQPQHF
>-|TRBJ1-2|-|TRBV6-5
TGTGCCAGCAGTTATCCCAGGGACATCGCTAACTATGGCTACACCTTC
CASSYPRDIANYGYTF
>TRBD2|TRBJ2-5|-|TRBV5-1
TGCGCCAGCGCGACTAGCGGGGGTCGAGGAGAGACCCAGTACTTC
CASATSGGRGETQYF
>TRBD1|TRBJ2-2|-|TRBV9
TGTGCCAGCAGCGTACCGGGACAGGGGAACACCGGGGAGCTGTTTTTT
CASSVPGQGNTGELFF
>TRBD2|TRBJ2-1|few|TRBV7-2
TGTGCCAGCAGCTCCGGACTAGCCCCCTACAATGAGCAGTTCTTC
CASSSGLAPYNEQFF
>-|TRBJ2-7|-|TRBV6-5
TGTGCCAGCAGTCCTTCTCGGGACTCCTACGAGCAGTACTTC
CASSPSRDSYEQYF